This is a list of T cell receptor beta chains from one sample in a study of technical replicates of blood from a handful of donors. Here immunoSEQ multiplex PCR was the method, and the copy in TCRdb shows in-frame clones only, minus some. The repertoire consists of about 84,000 clones, with roughly 97% occurring once and the leading ten covering 0.15% to 0.2%. Input material: T cells isolated from PBMCs. The receptor source for this set is a human donor in good health. CDR3s include the opening cysteine and the closing phenylalanine or tryptophan. The D gene is left open where the match is weak. Size values are once, few and many counts, or a class for expanded clones, and some rows have none.

D: -; V: TRBV6-1; length: 15; size: -; J: TRBJ2-3; CDR3: CASSGERSPTDTQYF; DNA: TGTGCCAGCAGTGGCGAAAGGAGCCCAACAGATACGCAGTATTTT
D: TRBD1; V: TRBV9; length: 18; size: -; J: TRBJ1-1; CDR3: CASKRLIPPGQGNTEAFF; DNA: TGTGCCAGCAAACGATTAATCCCCCCGGGACAGGGAAACACTGAAGCTTTCTTT
D: TRBD1; V: TRBV11-2; length: 15; size: -; J: TRBJ1-6; CDR3: CASSLQGAGNSPLHF; DNA: TGTGCCAGCAGCTTACAGGGGGCAGGTAATTCACCCCTCCACTTT
D: TRBD1; V: TRBV29-1; length: 18; size: -; J: TRBJ1-1; CDR3: CSASGRTGPGERVTEAFF; DNA: TGCAGCGCTTCCGGGAGGACAGGGCCCGGTGAAAGAGTCACTGAAGCTTTCTTT
D: TRBD1; V: TRBV7-9; length: 14; size: -; J: TRBJ1-4; CDR3: CASSPGGPNEKLFF; DNA: TGTGCCAGCAGCCCAGGGGGCCCTAATGAAAAACTGTTTTTT
D: -; V: TRBV2; length: 15; size: -; J: TRBJ2-7; CDR3: CASTPDTGSLYEQYF; DNA: TGTGCCAGCACTCCGGACACAGGGTCCCTCTACGAGCAGTACTTC
D: -; V: TRBV5-1; length: 14; size: -; J: TRBJ2-5; CDR3: CASSSVPDLETQYF; DNA: TGCGCCAGCAGCTCAGTGCCCGATTTGGAGACCCAGTACTTC
D: TRBD2; V: TRBV19; length: 14; size: once; J: TRBJ2-7; CDR3: CASSERLAEDEQYF; DNA: TGTGCCAGTAGTGAACGACTAGCGGAGGACGAGCAGTACTTC
D: TRBD1; V: TRBV5-4; length: 15; size: -; J: TRBJ1-2; CDR3: CASSLSQGAHYGYTF; DNA: TGTGCCAGCAGCTTATCCCAGGGGGCGCATTATGGCTACACCTTC
D: -; V: TRBV12-5; length: 15; size: -; J: TRBJ1-2; CDR3: CASGPPSGARYGYTF; DNA: TGTGCTAGTGGTCCCCCATCAGGGGCGCGGTATGGCTACACCTTC
D: -; V: TRBV6-5; length: 13; size: -; J: TRBJ2-7; CDR3: CASRLEEYYEQYF; DNA: TGTGCCAGCAGGCTCGAAGAGTACTACGAGCAGTACTTC
D: TRBD2; V: TRBV9; length: 15; size: -; J: TRBJ2-4; CDR3: CASSPGGRSKNIQYF; DNA: TGTGCCAGCAGCCCGGGGGGGCGGTCCAAAAACATTCAGTACTTC
D: TRBD2; V: TRBV4-1; length: 15; size: once; J: TRBJ2-2; CDR3: CASGTSGENTGELFF; DNA: TGCGCCAGCGGTACTAGCGGGGAGAACACCGGGGAGCTGTTTTTT
D: -; V: TRBV28; length: 16; size: -; J: TRBJ1-1; CDR3: CASKARPDRRNTEAFF; DNA: TGTGCCAGCAAGGCCCGACCAGACAGGAGAAACACTGAAGCTTTCTTT
D: -; V: TRBV28; length: 11; size: -; J: TRBJ1-2; CDR3: CASSPVRGYTF; DNA: TGTGCCAGCAGTCCGGTGAGAGGCTACACCTTC
D: -; V: TRBV28; length: 12; size: -; J: TRBJ1-2; CDR3: CATETVNYGYTF; DNA: TGTGCCACCGAGACAGTTAACTATGGCTACACCTTC
D: TRBD1; V: TRBV14; length: 17; size: -; J: TRBJ2-3; CDR3: CASSLFGQGVGTDTQYF; DNA: TGTGCCAGCAGCCTCTTCGGACAGGGGGTGGGCACAGATACGCAGTATTTT
D: TRBD1; V: TRBV9; length: 15; size: -; J: TRBJ1-1; CDR3: CASSPRTGMNTEAFF; DNA: TGTGCCAGCAGCCCACGGACAGGGATGAACACTGAAGCTTTCTTT
D: TRBD1; V: TRBV5-1; length: 14; size: -; J: TRBJ2-1; CDR3: CASSSGGGYNEQFF; DNA: TGCGCCAGCAGCTCAGGGGGCGGTTACAATGAGCAGTTCTTC
D: TRBD2; V: TRBV9; length: 18; size: -; J: TRBJ2-1; CDR3: CASSVDEKTGTSLNEQFF; DNA: TGTGCCAGCAGCGTAGATGAAAAAACCGGGACTAGCCTCAATGAGCAGTTCTTC
D: TRBD1; V: TRBV5-4; length: 13; size: -; J: TRBJ1-1; CDR3: CASSLTGGTEAFF; DNA: TGTGCCAGCAGCTTGACAGGGGGAACTGAAGCTTTCTTT
D: -; V: TRBV28; length: 12; size: -; J: TRBJ1-2; CDR3: CASSREASPYTF; DNA: TGTGCCAGTTCGCGGGAGGCATCCCCCTACACCTTC
D: -; V: TRBV9; length: 15; size: -; J: TRBJ2-5; CDR3: CASSVKTGLQETQYF; DNA: TGTGCCAGCAGCGTTAAAACAGGGCTTCAAGAGACCCAGTACTTC
D: TRBD2; V: TRBV7-6; length: 13; size: -; J: TRBJ2-5; CDR3: CASNMNSGETQYF; DNA: TGTGCCAGCAACATGAATAGCGGGGAGACCCAGTACTTC
D: -; V: TRBV4-2; length: 17; size: -; J: TRBJ1-5; CDR3: CASSKSSTLTGNQPQHF; DNA: TGTGCCAGCAGTAAAAGCTCCACCCTAACAGGGAATCAGCCCCAGCATTTT
D: TRBD1; V: TRBV29-1; length: 12; size: -; J: TRBJ2-5; CDR3: CSALDRGETQYF; DNA: TGCAGCGCTCTGGACAGGGGAGAGACCCAGTACTTC
D: -; V: TRBV2; length: 15; size: -; J: TRBJ1-5; CDR3: CASTELAGMSQPQHF; DNA: TGTGCCAGCACCGAACTAGCAGGGATGAGTCAGCCCCAGCATTTT
D: TRBD1; V: TRBV28; length: 17; size: -; J: TRBJ1-2; CDR3: CASSLFSAQGTDYGYTF; DNA: TGTGCCAGCAGTTTATTTTCAGCACAGGGGACTGACTATGGCTACACCTTC
D: TRBD1; V: TRBV6-1; length: 14; size: once; J: TRBJ1-5; CDR3: CASAGQGVSQPQHF; DNA: TGTGCCAGCGCGGGACAGGGAGTTTCCCAGCCCCAGCATTTT
D: -; V: TRBV9; length: 12; size: -; J: TRBJ1-1; CDR3: CASSVAGTEAFF; DNA: TGTGCCAGCAGCGTTGCGGGCACTGAAGCTTTCTTT
D: -; V: TRBV6-1; length: 15; size: -; J: TRBJ2-3; CDR3: CASRDSVQGTDTQYF; DNA: TGTGCCAGCAGGGACAGCGTCCAAGGCACAGATACGCAGTATTTT
D: -; V: TRBV2; length: 15; size: -; J: TRBJ1-5; CDR3: CASSVERGPNQPQHF; DNA: TGTGCCAGCAGTGTCGAGAGAGGCCCCAATCAGCCCCAGCATTTT
D: -; V: TRBV5-1; length: 13; size: once; J: TRBJ2-7; CDR3: CASSSGLEDEQYF; DNA: TGCGCCAGCAGCTCGGGTCTCGAAGATGAGCAGTACTTC
D: -; V: TRBV4-1; length: 14; size: once; J: TRBJ2-2; CDR3: CASSQQGGTGELFF; DNA: TGCGCCAGCAGCCAACAAGGCGGAACCGGGGAGCTGTTTTTT
D: -; V: TRBV15; length: 19; size: -; J: TRBJ2-2; CDR3: CATSRDDTTERQFPGELFF; DNA: TGTGCCACCAGCAGAGACGATACCACGGAACGACAGTTCCCCGGGGAGCTGTTTTTT
D: -; V: TRBV7-9; length: 13; size: -; J: TRBJ2-7; CDR3: CASSLTISYEQYF; DNA: TGTGCCAGCAGCTTAACAATTTCCTACGAGCAGTACTTC
D: TRBD1; V: TRBV6-1; length: 11; size: -; J: TRBJ1-1; CDR3: CATQGDTEAFF; DNA: TGTGCCACACAGGGGGATACTGAAGCTTTCTTT
D: -; V: TRBV5-6; length: 13; size: -; J: TRBJ2-5; CDR3: CASSLVQQETQYF; DNA: TGTGCCAGCAGCTTGGTGCAGCAAGAGACCCAGTACTTC
D: TRBD2; V: TRBV7-9; length: 18; size: -; J: TRBJ2-5; CDR3: CASSPGNYSGRNYETQYF; DNA: TGTGCCAGCAGCCCGGGGAATTATAGCGGGAGAAACTATGAGACCCAGTACTTC
D: TRBD2; V: TRBV28; length: 14; size: -; J: TRBJ2-5; CDR3: CASSRAGGRATQYF; DNA: TGTGCCAGCAGTAGAGCGGGGGGGCGAGCAACCCAGTACTTC
D: TRBD1; V: TRBV27; length: 16; size: once; J: TRBJ1-5; CDR3: CASSLSQGAGNQPQHF; DNA: TGTGCCAGCAGTTTATCCCAGGGGGCAGGCAATCAGCCCCAGCATTTT
D: -; V: TRBV9; length: 15; size: -; J: TRBJ1-1; CDR3: CASSVDPNDSDEAFF; DNA: TGTGCCAGCAGCGTAGACCCAAATGACAGTGATGAAGCTTTCTTT
D: -; V: TRBV5-8; length: 14; size: -; J: TRBJ1-6; CDR3: CASSLAGEGSPLHF; DNA: TGTGCCAGCAGCTTGGCAGGGGAGGGTTCACCCCTCCACTTT
D: TRBD2; V: TRBV5-1; length: 17; size: -; J: TRBJ2-5; CDR3: CASSLDGGIVRRETQYF; DNA: TGCGCCAGCAGCTTGGACGGGGGGATAGTGAGGCGAGAGACCCAGTACTTC
D: TRBD1; V: TRBV4-1; length: 13; size: -; J: TRBJ1-2; CDR3: CASRQTGTYGYTF; DNA: TGCGCCAGCAGACAGACAGGGACCTATGGCTACACCTTC
D: TRBD2; V: TRBV28; length: 14; size: -; J: TRBJ2-5; CDR3: CASSRRAGGETQYF; DNA: TGTGCCAGCAGCCGACGGGCGGGAGGTGAGACCCAGTACTTC
D: -; V: TRBV7-9; length: 17; size: -; J: TRBJ2-7; CDR3: CASSLPRGNRLSYEQYF; DNA: TGTGCCAGCAGCTTACCCAGGGGTAATAGGCTAAGCTACGAGCAGTACTTC
D: TRBD2; V: TRBV7-6; length: 16; size: once; J: TRBJ2-3; CDR3: CASSLGLASTTDTQYF; DNA: TGTGCCAGCAGCCTAGGACTAGCCTCCACCACAGATACGCAGTATTTT
D: -; V: TRBV29-1; length: 14; size: -; J: TRBJ1-2; CDR3: CSVEGGVGLYGYTF; DNA: TGCAGCGTTGAAGGGGGGGTGGGACTCTATGGCTACACCTTC
D: TRBD1; V: TRBV7-8; length: 14; size: -; J: TRBJ1-2; CDR3: CASSPGGLRAGYTF; DNA: TGTGCCAGCAGCCCAGGGGGTCTGAGGGCAGGCTACACCTTC
D: -; V: TRBV25-1; length: 14; size: -; J: TRBJ2-1; CDR3: CASTTSEGYNEQFF; DNA: TGTGCCAGCACCACTTCGGAGGGGTACAATGAGCAGTTCTTC
D: -; V: TRBV9; length: 14; size: -; J: TRBJ2-7; CDR3: CASSVKDSRYEQYF; DNA: TGTGCCAGCAGCGTTAAGGACAGCCGCTACGAGCAGTACTTC
D: TRBD1; V: TRBV6-1; length: 15; size: -; J: TRBJ2-1; CDR3: CASSERTGTYNEQFF; DNA: TGTGCCAGCAGTGAAAGGACAGGGACCTACAATGAGCAGTTCTTC
D: -; V: TRBV4-1; length: 15; size: -; J: TRBJ2-1; CDR3: CASSQGPGEYNEQFF; DNA: TGCGCCAGCAGCCAAGGGCCCGGGGAGTACAATGAGCAGTTCTTC
D: TRBD2; V: TRBV18; length: 17; size: -; J: TRBJ2-1; CDR3: CASSLFTGTSDYNEQFF; DNA: TGTGCCAGCTCACTTTTTACCGGGACTAGCGATTACAATGAGCAGTTCTTC
D: -; V: TRBV4-1; length: 17; size: -; J: TRBJ1-1; CDR3: CASSQELGGLFGTEAFF; DNA: TGCGCCAGCAGCCAAGAGTTGGGGGGGCTCTTTGGCACTGAAGCTTTCTTT
D: -; V: TRBV28; length: 15; size: -; J: TRBJ2-1; CDR3: CASGRGEGVYNEQFF; DNA: TGTGCCAGCGGCCGGGGGGAGGGGGTCTACAATGAGCAGTTCTTC
D: -; V: TRBV6-5; length: 14; size: -; J: TRBJ1-2; CDR3: CAPATGWSIYGYTF; DNA: TGTGCCCCGGCGACGGGATGGTCCATCTATGGCTACACCTTC
D: -; V: TRBV15; length: 14; size: -; J: TRBJ1-4; CDR3: CATSQGGTNEKLFF; DNA: TGTGCCACCAGCCAAGGGGGAACTAATGAAAAACTGTTTTTT